Below, 2 T cell receptor beta chains from the same sample are listed, as sequenced in a study of blood T cells in healthy people across ages. A J-beta primer mix and a sample-barcoded 5' primer were used in a second PCR of roughly 6 to 11 cycles. TCRdb ran MiXCR on the 5' RACE reads and lists one entry per CDR3 protein. The repertoire holds 1.4 million to 1.5 million distinct CDR3 sequences, with 42% as singletons. The sample comprised blood. The receptors here all came from a young woman in good health.

V is TRBV6-1 and J is TRBJ2-1; 8 nucleotides match TRBD1. Trimming took 6 bases from V and 8 from J; bases not matched to a gene: 12. The CDR3 totals 15 residues. CDR1 is MNHNS, CDR2 SASEGT, per germline. The CDR3 loop reads CASSLGQGAGDEQFF. The CDR3 nucleotides read TGTGCCAGCAGCCTCGGTCAGGGGGCCGGGGATGAGCAGTTCTTC.

This sequence joins TRBV2 and TRBJ2-3; unclear D gene. Gene TRBJ1-5 matches the end of the DNA better, so the J call may be wrong. The CDR3 contains 16 residues. Germline V gene sequence: CDR1 SNHLY, CDR2 FYNNEI. This CDR3 reads CASSVFERLSKDTQHF. The CDR3 nucleotides read TGTGCCAGCAGTGTTTTCGAGCGCCTTAGCAAAGATACGCAGCATTTT.